The next 4 T cell receptor beta chains were all read from a single sample in a study of blood T cell repertoires in COVID-19. The method was immunoSEQ multiplex PCR; TCRdb's version includes in-frame clones alone and lacks a portion of them. The sample records about 120,000 clones, 60% to 85% being singletons. The sample was peripheral blood. All receptors come from a man in his 70s with acute or convalescent COVID-19.

V gene TRBV2 combines with J gene TRBJ2-2; the D gene is possibly TRBD1 (6 bases). CDR1 is SNHLY and CDR2 is FYNNEI in the germline V gene. Deletions cut 3 bases from V and 3 bases from J, with 11 bases between. The CDR3 consists of 15 residues. CDR3 DNA: TGTGCCAGCAGTGATGTCAGGGGCGACACCGGGGAGCTGTTTTTT. It yields the protein CASSDVRGDTGELFF.

The chain combines TRBV7-9 with TRBJ2-5, with TRBD2 matching over 11 bases. CDR1 and CDR2 (germline): SEHNR, FQNEAQ (reference sequence). The V gene end was trimmed by 6 bases and the J gene end by 2 bases; junction bases not matched to a gene: 8. The CDR3 length is 16 residues. CDR3 loop: CASSSRSSGGQETQYF. Here the CDR3 DNA reads TGTGCCAGCAGTTCGAGATCTAGCGGGGGGCAAGAGACCCAGTACTTC.

This chain joins TRBV19 and TRBJ1-2; no clear D. The CDR3 loop spans 14 amino acids. From germline, CDR1 is LNHDA and CDR2 SQIVND (reference sequence). V was pared by 3 bases and J by 1 base, with 9 bases between. The CDR3 is CASSIASDNYGYTF. For the CDR3, the DNA is TGTGCCAGTAGTATTGCCAGCGATAACTATGGCTACACCTTC.

This clone was detected a few times. V usage is TRBV7-2 and J usage is TRBJ2-7; tentative D call: TRBD2 (6 bases). V dropped 8 bases and J dropped 0 bases, with 8 bases sitting between them. The germline CDR1 and CDR2 sequences are SGHTA and FQGNSA. CDR3 length: 12 residues. The CDR3 DNA is TGTGCCAGCGCGGGGAGCTCCTACGAGCAGTACTTC. Encoded protein: CASAGSSYEQYF. The complete variable domain, with remaining parts taken from reference TRBV7-2 and TRBJ2-7, reads GAGVSQSPSNKVTEKGKDVELRCDPISGHTALYWYRQSLGQGLEFLIYFQGNSAPDKSGLPSDRFSAERTGGSVSTLTIQRTQQEDSAVYLCASAGSSYEQYFGPGTRLTVT.